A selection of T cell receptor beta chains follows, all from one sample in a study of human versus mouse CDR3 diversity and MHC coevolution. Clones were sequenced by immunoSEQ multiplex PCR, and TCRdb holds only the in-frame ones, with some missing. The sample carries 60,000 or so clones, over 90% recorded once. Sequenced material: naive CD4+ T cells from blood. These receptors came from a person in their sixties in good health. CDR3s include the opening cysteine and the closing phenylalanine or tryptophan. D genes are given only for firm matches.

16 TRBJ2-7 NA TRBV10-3 TGTGTCATCAGTGAGGCTCTGACAACCCTTTCCTACGAGCAGTACTTC CVISEALTTLSYEQYF